Following are 27 T cell receptor beta chains from one sample sequenced in a study of T cell repertoires in ileal Crohn's disease. Profiled with immunoSEQ multiplex PCR; TCRdb holds only in-frame clones, not every one. Of some 5,000 clones in the sample, roughly 87% are singletons; the top ten hold under 4.5%. Time point specified: proximal margin of the surgical specimen (macroscopically non-inflamed). The material sequenced was ileal tissue. Receptor source: an adult with Crohn's disease.

The V call is TRBV4-1, the J call TRBJ2-3; 7 bases map to TRBD2. The CDR3 is made up of 15 amino acids. CDR1 MGHRA and CDR2 YSYEKL come from the germline V gene. Unmatched junction bases numbered 8, after V lost 1 base and J lost 7 bases. The CDR3 DNA reads as TGCGCCAGCAGCCAAGGGCTAGCGGCCTACAATACGCAGTATTTT. It codes for CASSQGLAAYNTQYF.

The chain recombines TRBV19 with TRBJ1-1, with 10 bases lining up with TRBD1. The CDR3 consists of 17 residues. V lost 3 bases and J lost 0; bases outside the gene matches: 7. The germline V gene has CDR1 LNHDA and CDR2 SQIVND (reference sequence). CDR3 loop: CASSISGTGVMNTEAFF. The CDR3 bases are TGTGCCAGTAGTATTTCCGGGACAGGGGTAATGAACACTGAAGCTTTCTTT.

The chain recombines TRBV5-4 with TRBJ1-2; the match to TRBD1 covers 9 bases. The V and J ends lost 6 bases and 3 bases, in that order; junction bases with no gene match: 9. The germline gives CDR1 SGHNT, CDR2 YYREEE (reference sequence). CDR3 length: 15 residues. The CDR3 sequence: CASTTPRTGDYGYTF. For the CDR3, the DNA is TGTGCCAGCACCACGCCGAGGACAGGGGACTATGGCTACACCTTC.

V is TRBV7-3 and J is TRBJ2-2; TRBD1 matches 12 bases. V shed 3 bases, J shed 7 bases, and the junction held 6 bases outside the gene matches. The CDR3 has 16 residues. Germline lookup yields CDR1 SGHTA and CDR2 FQGTGA. The CDR3 DNA is TGTGCCAGCAGCTTGGGGACAGGGGGCGCCGGCGGGGAGCTGTTTTTT. Translated, it gives CASSLGTGGAGGELFF.

V gene TRBV10-3 combines with J gene TRBJ2-7, with a tentative D call TRBD1 (6 bases). The germline V and J ends were trimmed by 4 bases and 6 bases, with 10 bases remaining between them. There are 12 residues in the CDR3. The V gene's germline CDR1 is ENHRY and CDR2 SYGVKD. The CDR3 loop is CAISGLGGEQYF. CDR3 sequence (DNA): TGTGCCATCAGTGGTTTAGGGGGCGAGCAGTACTTC.

The DNA for the CDR3 is TGTGCCAGCAGCGTAGGTCCGACTAGCGGTTACAATGAGCAGTTCTTC. Protein: CASSVGPTSGYNEQFF. The chain carries TRBV9 and TRBJ2-1, with 9 nucleotides matching TRBD2. The germline CDR1 and CDR2 sequences are SGDLS and YYNGEE. The CDR3 is made up of 16 amino acids. The trim removed 0 bases at V and 4 bases at J, leaving 5 bases unmatched.

This chain's CDR3 is CASSLTKGTYNEQFF. The CDR3 DNA is TGTGCCAGTAGTCTTACCAAAGGTACCTACAATGAGCAGTTCTTC. The V call is TRBV19, the J call TRBJ2-1, with D unresolved. CDR3 size: 15 residues. V was clipped by 5 bases and J by 2 bases, with 13 bases between them. Germline CDR1 and CDR2: LNHDA and SQIVND (reference sequence).

The J gene is TRBJ2-3, the V gene TRBV14, with unresolved D. The CDR3 extends over 14 amino acids. Trimming shortened V by 1 base and J by 2 bases, and 7 bases separated the two germline ends. Germline CDR1 SGHDN, CDR2 FVKESK. CDR3 nucleotide sequence: TGTGCCAGCAGCCAAGCCCTTTACACAGATACGCAGTATTTT. It specifies CASSQALYTDTQYF.

The J gene is TRBJ1-4, the V gene TRBV27; 7 positions match TRBD1. Germline V gene sequence: CDR1 MNHEY, CDR2 SMNVEV (reference sequence). This CDR3 is built from 15 residues. The ends lost 5 bases at V and 7 bases at J; junction bases unmatched: 10. DNA of the CDR3: TGTGCCAGCAGTCCCGCGGACAGGCTGGGTGAAAAACTGTTTTTT. Protein: CASSPADRLGEKLFF.

The V gene is TRBV7-9, the J gene TRBJ1-5, with D hard to call. The CDR3 runs to 14 residues. Germline V gene data show CDR1 as SEHNR and CDR2 as FQNEAQ (reference sequence). The ends were cut back, 2 bases at V and 6 bases at J, with 11 bases in the middle. The CDR3 DNA follows: TGTGCCAGCAGCTTATCCGGAAGGAGTCAGCCCCAGCATTTT. The encoded protein is CASSLSGRSQPQHF.

This chain connects TRBV10-3 to TRBJ2-7; no clear D gene. Germline CDR1 is ENHRY and CDR2 is SYGVKD. The CDR3 has 13 residues. Trimming removed 8 bases at V and 2 bases at J, with 13 bases between. The CDR3: CAIGDGDPYEQYF. CDR3 DNA: TGTGCCATCGGAGACGGAGACCCCTACGAGCAGTACTTC.

The rearrangement joins TRBV7-9 to TRBJ2-7, with a weak D call TRBD2 (5 bases). V gave up 5 bases and J gave up 3 bases, with 11 bases separating them. Germline lookup yields CDR1 SEHNR and CDR2 FQNEAQ (reference sequence). CDR3 size: 13 residues. CDR3: CASSMSRGYEQYF. CDR3 nucleotides: TGTGCCAGCAGCATGAGCCGGGGCTACGAGCAGTACTTC.

The chain joins TRBV5-4 to TRBJ2-1, with 7 nucleotides matching TRBD2. From germline, CDR1 is SGHNT and CDR2 YYREEE (reference sequence). This CDR3 contains 16 residues. The ends lost 4 bases at V and 2 bases at J; junction bases unmatched: 9. For the CDR3, the DNA is TGTGCCAGCAGCCTTAAGGGGCTAGCGGCCTACAATGAGCAGTTCTTC. Its translation: CASSLKGLAAYNEQFF.

The chain couples TRBV10-3 to TRBJ1-5; 9 bases line up with TRBD1. This CDR3 has 13 amino acids. The germline gives CDR1 ENHRY, CDR2 SYGVKD. V was pared by 11 bases and J by 3 bases, with 5 bases of the junction left unmatched. DNA for the CDR3: TGTGCCGCCAGGGACAGGGACAATCAGCCCCAGCATTTT. It yields the protein CAARDRDNQPQHF.

The V call is TRBV5-1, the J call TRBJ1-1; D unclear. Germline V gene data show CDR1 as SGHRS and CDR2 as YFSETQ. The CDR3 length is 13 residues. Between the trimmed V and J ends, which lost 0 bases and 2 bases, there was a span of 5 bases. The DNA for the CDR3 is TGCGCCAGCAGCTTGGGCCTTAACACTGAAGCTTTCTTT. This sequence encodes CASSLGLNTEAFF.

The V call is TRBV4-1, the J call TRBJ2-3; D not certain. The CDR3 has 13 amino acids. The germline V gene encodes CDR1 MGHRA and CDR2 YSYEKL. Trimming stripped 0 bases from V and 8 bases from J, with 9 bases between. Here the CDR3 reads CASSQDTVSTQYF. DNA of the CDR3: TGCGCCAGCAGCCAAGACACAGTTAGTACGCAGTATTTT.

J is TRBJ2-3 and V is TRBV7-8, with D unresolved. The germline V and J ends were trimmed by 2 bases and 2 bases, with 17 bases remaining between them. The germline CDR1 and CDR2 sequences are SGHVS and FQNEAQ. The CDR3 sequence is 17 residues long. This CDR3 reads CASSLRAVRGSTDTQYF. Written as DNA, the CDR3 is TGTGCCAGCAGCTTAAGAGCAGTACGAGGATCCACAGATACGCAGTATTTT.

CDR3 sequence: CASNRQSSYNSPLHF. The CDR3 coding sequence is TGTGCCAGCAATCGACAGAGCTCCTATAATTCACCCCTCCACTTT. The rearrangement links TRBV6-1 to TRBJ1-6; tentatively, D is TRBD1 (5 bases). The length of the CDR3 is 15 residues. V lost 7 bases and J lost 0, with 10 bases in between. CDR1 and CDR2 from the germline V gene are MNHNS and SASEGT.

The chain links TRBV10-3 to TRBJ1-1; no firm D call. V lost 6 bases and J lost 3, with 5 bases in between. The CDR3 contains 11 residues. Germline V gives CDR1 ENHRY, CDR2 SYGVKD. CDR3 protein: CAIREDTEAFF. DNA for the CDR3: TGTGCCATCAGAGAGGACACTGAAGCTTTCTTT.

Notes on this clone: The junction differs from germline at one of its ends, possibly a read error. The chain has TRBV6-5 and TRBJ1-2, with D possibly matching TRBD1 (5 bases). This CDR3 spans 14 amino acids. The germline V gene has CDR1 MNHEY and CDR2 SVGAGI. This CDR3 is CASSYRDLGYGYTF. CDR3 DNA sequence: TGTGCCAGCAGTTACAGGGACCTTGGCTATGGTTACACCTTC.

This chain joins TRBV28 and TRBJ2-1, with D perhaps TRBD1 (6 bases). Germline V gives CDR1 MDHEN, CDR2 SYDVKM. There are 12 residues in the CDR3. V was cut by 3 bases and J by 15 bases, with 15 bases left in between. The CDR3 here is CASSFPTGSRFF. The CDR3 DNA sequence: TGTGCCAGCAGTTTCCCCACAGGGAGCAGGTTCTTC.

This chain links TRBV7-2 with TRBJ1-1, with 7 bases identical to TRBD1. Trimming at V came to 1 base and at J to 10 bases, leaving 12 bases not matched to a gene. Germline V lookup: CDR1 SGHTA, CDR2 FQGNSA. The CDR3 is 15 amino acids. The CDR3 reads CASSLGWQGVGGAFF. The CDR3 nucleotides read TGTGCCAGCAGCTTAGGGTGGCAGGGGGTAGGGGGAGCTTTCTTT. Complete variable domain (other parts from reference TRBV7-2 and TRBJ1-1): GAGVSQSPSNKVTEKGKDVELRCDPISGHTALYWYRQSLGQGLEFLIYFQGNSAPDKSGLPSDRFSAERTGGSVSTLTIQRTQQEDSAVYLCASSLGWQGVGGAFFGQGTRLTVV.

This clone was picked up one time. The chain recombines TRBV5-1 with TRBJ2-1; 15 bases agree with TRBD2. The CDR3 contains 17 residues. V lost 1 base and J lost 7; bases outside the gene matches: 6. Germline assignment: CDR1 SGHRS and CDR2 YFSETQ. The CDR3: CASSLIRTSGGDNEQFF. CDR3 nucleotide sequence: TGCGCCAGCAGCTTGATAAGGACTAGCGGGGGGGATAATGAGCAGTTCTTC.

The chain combines TRBV30 with TRBJ1-1; unclear D gene. V lost 0 bases and J lost 1, with 6 bases in between. The CDR3 sequence is 13 residues long. CDR1 and CDR2 (germline): GTSNPN, SVGIG (reference sequence). The CDR3 region is CAWSVPGNTEAFF. The CDR3 DNA reads TGTGCCTGGAGTGTGCCTGGGAACACTGAAGCTTTCTTT.

The table lists this clone with a few counts. The chain couples TRBV7-9 to TRBJ2-3; D is perhaps TRBD2 (5 bases). The germline gives CDR1 SEHNR, CDR2 FQNEAQ (reference sequence). V dropped 5 bases and J dropped 4 bases, with 10 bases sitting between them. This CDR3 has 13 amino acids. CDR3 coding DNA: TGTGCCAGCAGCCGTAGCGAGGCAGATACGCAGTATTTT. Translating gives CASSRSEADTQYF. The whole variable domain, filled in from reference TRBV7-9 and TRBJ2-3, reads DTGVSQNPRHKITKRGQNVTFRCDPISEHNRLYWYRQTLGQGPEFLTYFQNEAQLEKSRLLSDRFSAERPKGSFSTLEIQRTEQGDSAMYLCASSRSEADTQYFGPGTRLTVL.

The V and J genes are TRBV6-5 and TRBJ1-3; 7 bases map to TRBD1. The CDR3 totals 14 residues. From germline, CDR1 is MNHEY and CDR2 SVGAGI. The J segment lost 2 bases and the V segment lost 5 bases, leaving 3 bases of the junction unmatched. CDR3 protein: CASSKQGTGNTIYF. CDR3 in DNA: TGTGCCAGCAGTAAACAGGGGACTGGAAACACCATATATTTT.

A word on this clone: This sample includes further DNA sequences coding for the same CDR3. This chain uses TRBV27 with TRBJ1-5, with D uncertain. CDR1 MNHEY and CDR2 SMNVEV come from the germline V gene (reference sequence). The CDR3 covers 17 residues. The V end lost 3 bases, the J end lost 4 bases, and 19 bases lay between the germline ends. CDR3 sequence reads: CASSFYGRGVANQPQHF. The CDR3 DNA follows: TGTGCCAGCAGTTTTTACGGGCGCGGGGTAGCGAATCAGCCCCAGCATTTT.